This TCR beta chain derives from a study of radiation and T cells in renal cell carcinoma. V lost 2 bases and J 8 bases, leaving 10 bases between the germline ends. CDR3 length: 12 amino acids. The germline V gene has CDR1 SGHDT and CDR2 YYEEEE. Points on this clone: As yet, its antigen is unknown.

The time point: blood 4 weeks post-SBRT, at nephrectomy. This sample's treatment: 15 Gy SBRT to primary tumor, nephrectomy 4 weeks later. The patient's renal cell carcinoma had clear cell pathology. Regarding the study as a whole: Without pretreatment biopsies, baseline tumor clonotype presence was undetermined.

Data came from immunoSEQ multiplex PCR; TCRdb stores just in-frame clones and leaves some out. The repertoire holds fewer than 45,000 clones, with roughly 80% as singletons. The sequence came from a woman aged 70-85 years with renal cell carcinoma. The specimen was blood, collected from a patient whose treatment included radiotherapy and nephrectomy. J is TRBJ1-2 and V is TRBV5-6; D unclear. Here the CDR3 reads CASSFRMGGYTF. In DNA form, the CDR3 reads TGTGCCAGCAGCTTCCGAATGGGGGGCTACACCTTC.